The 18 T cell receptor beta chains below were found in one sample sequenced in a study of cytomegalovirus exposure and HLA in healthy donors. The PCR made use of 60 Vbeta and 13 Jbeta primers. Assay: immunoSEQ multiplex PCR; the TCRdb copy retains only in-frame clones and omits some. The data hold approximately 170,000 clones, with 70% to 80% observed a single time. Sequencing was done on a sample of PBMCs. These receptors all come from a woman aged 45 to 65 in good health and CMV-seronegative.

This chain uses TRBV6-1 with TRBJ1-2; TRBD1 agrees at 7 bases. V dropped 5 bases and J dropped 10; count of bases not matched to a gene: 10. Germline CDR1 MNHNS, CDR2 SASEGT. This CDR3 has 13 amino acids. This CDR3 is CASSFTGDPSYTF. The CDR3, as DNA: TGTGCCAGCAGTTTTACAGGGGATCCCTCCTACACCTTC.

Comment on this clone: Because the CDR3 is missing its conserved closing phenylalanine or tryptophan, this is likely a read error. It is unclear where the CDR3 begins or ends on the DNA, so no DNA is shown, and the CDR3 is as TCRdb lists it. V usage is TRBV20-1 and J usage is TRBJ1-3; no DNA check was done on the table's D call, TRBD1. The CDR3 totals 11 residues, both ends included. Germline CDR1 DFQATT, CDR2 SNEGSKA (reference sequence). This CDR3 reads CSASDGTGSLV.

In its sample, this clone was seen a few times. The chain has TRBV27 and TRBJ1-6; the match to TRBD1 covers 7 bases. Germline-derived CDR1 and CDR2 are MNHEY and SMNVEV (reference sequence). The CDR3 consists of 13 residues. V shed 10 bases and J 5 bases; nucleotides not matched to a gene: 5. CDR3 amino acids: CATSGGNNSPLHF. The CDR3 DNA is TGTGCCACCTCAGGGGGGAATAATTCACCCCTCCACTTT.

The CDR3: CASSSLAGGGQYF. The DNA for the CDR3 is TGTGCCAGCAGCTCACTAGCGGGCGGGGGGCAGTATTTT. The gene calls are TRBV2 and TRBJ2-3; the match to TRBD2 covers 9 bases. V lost 6 bases and J lost 11; bases outside the gene matches: 9. Germline V gene sequence: CDR1 SNHLY, CDR2 FYNNEI. The CDR3 has 13 residues.

The V gene is TRBV28, the J gene TRBJ1-1, with D uncertain. The CDR3 is 12 amino acids. CDR1 is MDHEN, CDR2 SYDVKM, per germline. V gave up 6 bases and J gave up 2 bases, with 7 bases separating them. CDR3 loop: CASSLSNTEAFF. The CDR3 nucleotides read TGTGCCAGCAGCCTAAGTAACACTGAAGCTTTCTTT. Supplemented by reference TRBV28 and TRBJ1-1, the full variable domain reads DVKVTQSSRYLVKRTGEKVFLECVQDMDHENMFWYRQDPGLGLRLIYFSYDVKMKEKGDIPEGYSVSREKKERFSLILESASTNQTSMYLCASSLSNTEAFFGQGTRLTVV.

The V gene is TRBV19, the J gene TRBJ2-2; 11 positions match TRBD2. CDR3 length: 18 amino acids. Germline CDR1 reads LNHDA; CDR2 reads SQIVND (reference sequence). The junction had 10 bases not matched to a gene; V was cut back by 2 bases and J by 5 bases. The CDR3 region is CASSIRLAGGAGTGELFF. CDR3 nucleotide sequence: TGTGCCAGTAGTATAAGGCTAGCGGGGGGCGCGGGGACCGGGGAGCTGTTTTTT.

The rearrangement links TRBV7-9 to TRBJ1-3; D perhaps matches TRBD1 (5 bases). Trimming cost V 3 bases and J 0 bases, with 18 bases left between them. The germline V gene encodes CDR1 SEHNR and CDR2 FQNEAQ (reference sequence). The CDR3 extends over 18 amino acids. CDR3 in DNA: TGTGCCAGCAGCTTTGGGGCTCGAGTGGACGGCTCTGGAAACACCATATATTTT. Translation: CASSFGARVDGSGNTIYF. Full variable domain (outside the CDR3, taken from reference TRBV7-9 and TRBJ1-3): DTGVSQNPRHKITKRGQNVTFRCDPISEHNRLYWYRQTLGQGPEFLTYFQNEAQLEKSRLLSDRFSAERPKGSFSTLEIQRTEQGDSAMYLCASSFGARVDGSGNTIYFGEGSWLTVV.

J is TRBJ2-7 and V is TRBV30, with no clear D. The CDR3 contains 13 residues. V was shortened by 0 bases and J by 3 bases, with 9 bases between the two germline ends. CDR1 and CDR2 from the germline V gene are GTSNPN and SVGIG (reference sequence). The CDR3 region has the DNA TGTGCCTGGAGTGTAAACAGTGGCTACGAGCAGTACTTC. Protein product: CAWSVNSGYEQYF.

The rearrangement joins TRBV7-2 to TRBJ1-1; D unclear. The CDR3 covers 15 residues. The V gene's germline CDR1 is SGHTA and CDR2 FQGNSA. Trimming pared 2 bases from V and 1 base from J, leaving 11 bases between. This CDR3 is CASSLLVQRNTEAFF. The CDR3 nucleotides read TGTGCCAGCAGCTTATTGGTACAGAGGAACACTGAAGCTTTCTTT.

This clone was seen once. The chain recombines TRBV6-5 with TRBJ1-1; 8 bases line up with TRBD1. CDR3 length: 14 amino acids. Germline CDR1 is MNHEY and CDR2 is SVGAGI. The J segment lost 5 bases and the V segment lost 7 bases, leaving 9 bases of the junction unmatched. Here the CDR3 DNA reads TGTGCCAGCACCCGACGACAGGGGTTAACTGAAGCTTTCTTT. Protein sequence: CASTRRQGLTEAFF.

The table lists this clone with a count of one. The chain employs TRBV19 and TRBJ2-1, with TRBD2 matching 13 bases. The length of the CDR3 is 15 residues. The germline V gene has CDR1 LNHDA and CDR2 SQIVND (reference sequence). V lost 8 bases, J lost 12 bases, and 13 bases stayed unmatched. This CDR3 reads CASDMTSGGRRGQFF. CDR3 coding DNA: TGTGCCAGTGACATGACTAGCGGGGGGAGGCGCGGGCAGTTCTTC.

The table lists this clone with a few counts. The rearrangement links TRBV28 to TRBJ1-5; no clear D. Trimming removed 5 bases from V and 9 bases from J, with 14 bases in between. CDR1 is MDHEN, CDR2 SYDVKM, per germline. The CDR3 sequence is 13 residues long. The CDR3 is CASSPDWSRPQHF. Written as DNA, the CDR3 is TGTGCCAGCAGTCCGGACTGGTCCAGGCCCCAGCATTTT.

The genes are TRBV2 and TRBJ2-2, with 10 bases lining up with TRBD2. J lost 0 bases, V lost 2 bases, and 6 bases had no gene match. The germline V gene has CDR1 SNHLY and CDR2 FYNNEI. The CDR3 is 18 amino acids. The CDR3 DNA is TGTGCCAGCAGTGAAAAGGCCAGCGGGGGGGCGAACACCGGGGAGCTGTTTTTT. Protein product: CASSEKASGGANTGELFF.

The rearrangement joins TRBV7-2 to TRBJ1-4; tentative D call: TRBD1 (5 bases). From germline, CDR1 is SGHTA and CDR2 FQGNSA. V gave up 5 bases and J gave up 8 bases, with 15 bases separating them. The CDR3 extends over 14 amino acids. The CDR3 loop is CASSPASQGEKLFF. The CDR3 nucleotides read TGTGCCAGCAGCCCGGCCTCCCAGGGAGAAAAACTGTTTTTT.

The rearrangement joins TRBV5-6 to TRBJ2-2; 7 bases map to TRBD1. Germline lookup yields CDR1 SGHDT and CDR2 YYEEEE. V lost 3 bases, J lost 3 bases, and 14 bases stayed unmatched. This CDR3 contains 18 residues. The CDR3 sequence: CASSSYRTGLRYTGELFF. As DNA, the CDR3 is TGTGCCAGCAGCTCCTACAGGACAGGTCTAAGGTACACCGGGGAGCTGTTTTTT.

This clone has more than one count but fewer than ten. The CDR3 nucleotides are TGTGCCAGCAGAGTGGGGGGGTCGAACTATGGCTACACCTTC. Encoded protein: CASRVGGSNYGYTF. V and J are TRBV7-2 and TRBJ1-2, with D tentatively TRBD1 (5 bases). Trimming took 6 bases from V and 2 from J, leaving 13 bases between them. Germline V gene lookup returns CDR1 SGHTA and CDR2 FQGNSA. The CDR3 has 14 amino acids.

Notes on this clone: Different DNA sequences within this sample yield the same CDR3. This chain joins TRBV7-9 and TRBJ2-7; D gene unclear. The V gene lost 1 base and the J gene lost 2 bases, with 3 bases spanning the gap. The CDR3 totals 12 residues. Per germline, CDR1 SEHNR and CDR2 FQNEAQ (reference sequence). CDR3 sequence: CASSLDTYEQYF. The CDR3 region has the DNA TGTGCCAGCAGCTTAGACACCTACGAGCAGTACTTC.

The CDR3 reads CASSTSVYNEQFF. CDR3 DNA: TGTGCCAGTAGTACTTCCGTATACAATGAGCAGTTCTTC. V gene TRBV19 combines with J gene TRBJ2-1; the D is unclear. V was shortened by 4 bases and J by 4 bases, with 8 bases between the two germline ends. This CDR3 contains 13 residues. Germline values: CDR1 LNHDA, CDR2 SQIVND (reference sequence).